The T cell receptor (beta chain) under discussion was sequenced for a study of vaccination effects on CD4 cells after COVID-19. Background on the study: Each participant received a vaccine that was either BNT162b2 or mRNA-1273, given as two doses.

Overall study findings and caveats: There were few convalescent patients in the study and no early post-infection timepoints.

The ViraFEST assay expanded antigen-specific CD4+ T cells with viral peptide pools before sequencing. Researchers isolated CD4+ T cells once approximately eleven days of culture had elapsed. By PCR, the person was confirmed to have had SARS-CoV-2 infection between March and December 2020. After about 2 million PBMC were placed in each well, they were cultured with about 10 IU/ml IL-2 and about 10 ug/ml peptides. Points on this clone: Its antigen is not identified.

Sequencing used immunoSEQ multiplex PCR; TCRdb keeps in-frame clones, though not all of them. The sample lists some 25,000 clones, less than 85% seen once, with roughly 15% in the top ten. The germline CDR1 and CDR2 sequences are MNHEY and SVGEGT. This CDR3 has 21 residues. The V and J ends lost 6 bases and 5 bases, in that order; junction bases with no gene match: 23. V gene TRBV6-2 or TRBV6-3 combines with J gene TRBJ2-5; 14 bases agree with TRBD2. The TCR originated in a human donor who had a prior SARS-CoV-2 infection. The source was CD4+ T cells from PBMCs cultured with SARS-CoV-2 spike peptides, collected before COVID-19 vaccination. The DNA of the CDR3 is TGTGCCAGCAGCCGCCGGACAGACTTAACCGGGACTAGCGGGAGTACCGAGACCCAGTACTTC. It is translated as CASSRRTDLTGTSGSTETQYF.